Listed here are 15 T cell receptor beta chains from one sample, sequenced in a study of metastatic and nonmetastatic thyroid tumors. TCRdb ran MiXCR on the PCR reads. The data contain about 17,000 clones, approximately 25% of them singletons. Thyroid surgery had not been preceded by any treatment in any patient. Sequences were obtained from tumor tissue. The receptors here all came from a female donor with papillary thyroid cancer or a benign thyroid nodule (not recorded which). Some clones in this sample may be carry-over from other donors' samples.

CDR3 protein: CTGVPVPQTATQYF. The CDR3 nucleotides are TGCACCGGAGTCCCTGTCCCGCAAACAGCCACGCAGTATTTT. The J gene is TRBJ2-3, the V gene TRBV20-1, with unresolved D. The CDR3 is 14 residues long. Germline-derived CDR1 and CDR2 are DFQATT and SNEGSKA (reference sequence).

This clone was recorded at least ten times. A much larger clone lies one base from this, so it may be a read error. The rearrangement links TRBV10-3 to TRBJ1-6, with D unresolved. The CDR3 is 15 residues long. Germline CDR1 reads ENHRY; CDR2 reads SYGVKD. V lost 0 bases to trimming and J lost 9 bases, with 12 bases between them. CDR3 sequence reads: CAISESWVEGSPLHF. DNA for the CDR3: TGTGCCATCAGTGAGTCGTGGGTGGAGGGTTCACCCCTCCACTTT.

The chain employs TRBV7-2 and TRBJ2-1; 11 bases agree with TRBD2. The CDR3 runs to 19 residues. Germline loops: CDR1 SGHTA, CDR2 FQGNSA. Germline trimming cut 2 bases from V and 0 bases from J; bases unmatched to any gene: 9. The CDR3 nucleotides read TGTGCCAGCAGCTTACCCCGGACTAGCGGGTGGAGCTCCTACAATGAGCAGTTCTTC. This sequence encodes CASSLPRTSGWSSYNEQFF. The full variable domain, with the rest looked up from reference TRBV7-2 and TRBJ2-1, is GAGVSQSPSNKVTEKGKDVELRCDPISGHTALYWYRQSLGQGLEFLIYFQGNSAPDKSGLPSDRFSAERTGGSVSTLTIQRTQQEDSAVYLCASSLPRTSGWSSYNEQFFGPGTRLTVL.

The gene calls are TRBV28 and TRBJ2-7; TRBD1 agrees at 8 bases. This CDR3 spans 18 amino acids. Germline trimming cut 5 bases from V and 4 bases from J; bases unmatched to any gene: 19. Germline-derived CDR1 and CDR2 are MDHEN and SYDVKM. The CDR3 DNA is TGTGCCAGCAGTGCCCACTTCCCAATAGGACAGGGAGGTTACGAGCAGTACTTC. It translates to CASSAHFPIGQGGYEQYF.

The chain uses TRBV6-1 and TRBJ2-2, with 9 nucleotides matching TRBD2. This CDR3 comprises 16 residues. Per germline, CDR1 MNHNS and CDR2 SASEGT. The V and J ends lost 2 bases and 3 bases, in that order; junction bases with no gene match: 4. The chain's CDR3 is CASSELAGMDTGELFF. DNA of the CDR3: TGTGCCAGCAGTGAACTAGCGGGAATGGACACCGGGGAGCTGTTTTTT.

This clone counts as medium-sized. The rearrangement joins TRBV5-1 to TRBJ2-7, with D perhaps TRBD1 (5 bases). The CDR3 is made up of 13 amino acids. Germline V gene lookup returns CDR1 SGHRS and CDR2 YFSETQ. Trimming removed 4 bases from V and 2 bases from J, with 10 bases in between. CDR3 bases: TGCGCCAGCAGCCTGGGGCCTCCCTACGAGCAGTACTTC. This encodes CASSLGPPYEQYF.

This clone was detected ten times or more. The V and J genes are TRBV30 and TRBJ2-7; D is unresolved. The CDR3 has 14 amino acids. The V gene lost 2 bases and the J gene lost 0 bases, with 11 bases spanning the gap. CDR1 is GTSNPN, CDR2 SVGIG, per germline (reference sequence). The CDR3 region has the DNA TGTGCCTGGAGTTGGCACCCTAGCTCCTACGAGCAGTACTTC. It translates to CAWSWHPSSYEQYF.

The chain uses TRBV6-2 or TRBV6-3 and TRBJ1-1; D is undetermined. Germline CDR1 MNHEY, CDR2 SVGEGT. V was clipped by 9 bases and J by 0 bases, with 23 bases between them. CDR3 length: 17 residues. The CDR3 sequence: CASLPTPSSGMNTEAFF. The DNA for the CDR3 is TGTGCCAGTCTACCCACCCCGAGCAGTGGGATGAACACTGAAGCTTTCTTT.

The DNA of the CDR3 is TGCAGTGCTAGAGATGAAGGGCGACAGGAGAGTAACTATGGCTACACCTTC. Amino acid sequence: CSARDEGRQESNYGYTF. This chain joins TRBV20-1 and TRBJ1-2; possibly TRBD1 for D (6 bases). The ends were cut back, 0 bases at V and 1 base at J, with 18 bases in the middle. The CDR3 is 17 residues long. In germline, CDR1 is DFQATT, CDR2 SNEGSKA (reference sequence).

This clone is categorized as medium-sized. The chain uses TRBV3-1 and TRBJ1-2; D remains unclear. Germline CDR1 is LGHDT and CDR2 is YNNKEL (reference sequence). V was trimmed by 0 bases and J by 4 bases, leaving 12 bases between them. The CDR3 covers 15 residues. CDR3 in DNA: TGTGCCAGCAGCCAAGATCTATGGGTTAGCTATGGCTACACCTTC. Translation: CASSQDLWVSYGYTF.

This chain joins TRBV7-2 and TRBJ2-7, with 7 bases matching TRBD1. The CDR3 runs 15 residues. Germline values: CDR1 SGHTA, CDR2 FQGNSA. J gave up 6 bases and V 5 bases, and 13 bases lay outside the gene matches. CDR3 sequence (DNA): TGTGCCAGCAGCCCCGTCCGAGACAGGGTGTTCGAGCAGTACTTC. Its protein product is CASSPVRDRVFEQYF.

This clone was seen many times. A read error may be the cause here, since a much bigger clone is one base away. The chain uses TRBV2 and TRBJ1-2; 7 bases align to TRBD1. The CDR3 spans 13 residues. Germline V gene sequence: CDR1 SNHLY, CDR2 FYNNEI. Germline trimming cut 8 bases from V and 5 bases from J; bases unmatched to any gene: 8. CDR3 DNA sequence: TGTGCCAGCCAAGGACAGGTCCCATATGGCTACACCTTC. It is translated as CASQGQVPYGYTF. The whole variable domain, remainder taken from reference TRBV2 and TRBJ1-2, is EPEVTQTPSHQVTQMGQEVILRCVPISNHLYFYWYRQILGQKVEFLVSFYNNEISEKSEIFDDQFSVERPDGSNFTLKIRSTKLEDSAMYFCASQGQVPYGYTFGSGTRLTVV.

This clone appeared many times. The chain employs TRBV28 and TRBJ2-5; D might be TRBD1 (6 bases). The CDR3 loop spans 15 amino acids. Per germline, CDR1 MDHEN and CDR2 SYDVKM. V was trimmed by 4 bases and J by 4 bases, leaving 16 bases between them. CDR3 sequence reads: CASSSGGPGGETQYF. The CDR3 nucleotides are TGTGCCAGCAGTTCTGGGGGCCCCGGAGGAGAGACCCAGTACTTC.

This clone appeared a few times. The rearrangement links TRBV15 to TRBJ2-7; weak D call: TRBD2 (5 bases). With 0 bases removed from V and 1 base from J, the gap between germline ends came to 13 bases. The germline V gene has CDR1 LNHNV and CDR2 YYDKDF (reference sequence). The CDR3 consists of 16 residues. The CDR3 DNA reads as TGTGCCACCAGCAGAGAATCGGGAAAATCGTCCTACGAGCAGTACTTC. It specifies CATSRESGKSSYEQYF. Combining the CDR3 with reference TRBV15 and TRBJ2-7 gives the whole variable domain DAMVIQNPRYQVTQFGKPVTLSCSQTLNHNVMYWYQQKSSQAPKLLFHYYDKDFNNEADTPDNFQSRRPNTSFCFLDIRSPGLGDTAMYLCATSRESGKSSYEQYFGPGTRLTVT.

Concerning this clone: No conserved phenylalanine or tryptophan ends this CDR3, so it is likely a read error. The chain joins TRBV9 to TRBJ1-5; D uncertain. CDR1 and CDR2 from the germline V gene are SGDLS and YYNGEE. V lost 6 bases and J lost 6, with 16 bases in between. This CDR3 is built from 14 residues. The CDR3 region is CASIVFHDGQPQHL. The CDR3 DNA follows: TGTGCCAGCATCGTGTTCCATGATGGTCAGCCCCAGCATCTT.